This record looks at one T cell receptor beta chain sequence and its context. The antigen is undetermined. The data originate from a study of OX40 agonist ivuxolimab in advanced cancers. Background on the study: Patients were treated with ivuxolimab, an agonistic anti-OX40 (CD134) antibody. Ivuxolimab doses were 0.01, 0.1, 0.3, 1.5, 3 or 10 mg/kg every 2 weeks. Study-wide points: On average, CD8+ T cells had more expanded clones than CD4+. At 0.1 to 3.0 mg/kg, clonal expansion of CD4+ and CD8+ blood T cells had occurred by week 6.

The germline V gene has CDR1 MNHEY and CDR2 SVGAGI. Unmatched junction bases numbered 6, after V lost 5 bases and J lost 7 bases. This CDR3 comprises 13 residues. Produced via immunoSEQ multiplex PCR; TCRdb's table is partial and in-frame only. The table records 80,000 to 100,000 clones, approximately 93% of them present only once. The input for sequencing was CD4+ or CD8+ T cells sorted from blood, taken in a trial of the OX40 agonist ivuxolimab. The source of this sequence is an adult with an advanced solid tumor such as melanoma, head and neck, liver or kidney cancer. V gene TRBV6-5 combines with J gene TRBJ2-7, with 9 bases lining up with TRBD1. As DNA, the CDR3 is TGTGCCAGCAGTGTCCCCGGGACAGGGGAGCAGTACTTC. Amino acid sequence: CASSVPGTGEQYF.